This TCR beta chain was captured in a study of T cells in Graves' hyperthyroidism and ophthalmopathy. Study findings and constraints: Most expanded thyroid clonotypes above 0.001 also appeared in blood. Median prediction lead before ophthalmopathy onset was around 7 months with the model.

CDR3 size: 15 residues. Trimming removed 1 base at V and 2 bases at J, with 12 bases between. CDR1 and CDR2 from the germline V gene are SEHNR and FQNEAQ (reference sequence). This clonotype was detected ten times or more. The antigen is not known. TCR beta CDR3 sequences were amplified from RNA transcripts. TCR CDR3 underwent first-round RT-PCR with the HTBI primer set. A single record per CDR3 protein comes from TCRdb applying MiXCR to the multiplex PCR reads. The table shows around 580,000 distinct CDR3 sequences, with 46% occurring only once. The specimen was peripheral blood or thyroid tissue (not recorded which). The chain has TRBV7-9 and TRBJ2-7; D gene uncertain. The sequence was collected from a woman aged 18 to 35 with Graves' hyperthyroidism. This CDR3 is CASSLDPLNTYEQYF. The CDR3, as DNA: TGTGCCAGCAGCTTAGATCCCCTAAATACCTACGAGCAGTACTTC.